This T cell receptor beta chain was sequenced during a study of T cells in Graves' hyperthyroidism and ophthalmopathy. At the level of the study: Once the initial diagnosis was made, peripheral blood was obtained before any treatment.

RNA transcripts gave rise to amplified TCR beta CDR3 regions. When the TCR CDR3 underwent first-round RT-PCR, the HTBI primer set was used. From the multiplex PCR reads, TCRdb called clonotypes with MiXCR, one entry per CDR3 protein. The repertoire has hundreds of thousands of distinct CDR3 sequences, 20% to 30% of them found once; the top ten carry roughly 80%. Germline V gene data show CDR1 as SNHLY and CDR2 as FYNNEI. This CDR3 is built from 16 residues. Trimming at V came to 4 bases and at J to 1 base, leaving 8 bases not matched to a gene. Patients aged 18 to 65 had newly diagnosed hyperthyroidism lasting under 2 months. Orbital computed tomography and thyroid ultrasound, together with serum TRAb and thyroxine and clinical symptoms, were used for diagnoses. As for this clonotype: This may come from a read error, since a much larger clone is one base off. It is likely a read error, because the conserved phenylalanine at the end of the CDR3 is missing.

The chain is built from TRBV2 and TRBJ2-7; 9 bases match TRBD1. This clonotype was sampled from a man aged 50 or older with Graves' hyperthyroidism. The sample comprised blood. The CDR3 spells CASSGSLTGGSYEQYL. CDR3 coding DNA: TGTGCCAGCAGTGGCAGCCTGACAGGGGGTTCCTACGAGCAGTACTTG.